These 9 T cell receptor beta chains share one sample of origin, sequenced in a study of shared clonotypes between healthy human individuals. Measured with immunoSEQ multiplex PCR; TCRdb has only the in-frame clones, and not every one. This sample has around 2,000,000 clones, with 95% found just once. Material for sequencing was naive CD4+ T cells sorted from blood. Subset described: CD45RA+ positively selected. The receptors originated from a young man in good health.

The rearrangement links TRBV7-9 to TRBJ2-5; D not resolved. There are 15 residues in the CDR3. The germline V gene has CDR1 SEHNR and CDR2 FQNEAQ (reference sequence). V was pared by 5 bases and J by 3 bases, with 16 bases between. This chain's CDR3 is CASSERRARKETQYF. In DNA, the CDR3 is TGTGCCAGCAGCGAACGCCGGGCCCGAAAAGAGACCCAGTACTTC. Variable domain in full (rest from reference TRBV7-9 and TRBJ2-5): DTGVSQNPRHKITKRGQNVTFRCDPISEHNRLYWYRQTLGQGPEFLTYFQNEAQLEKSRLLSDRFSAERPKGSFSTLEIQRTEQGDSAMYLCASSERRARKETQYFGPGTRLLVL.

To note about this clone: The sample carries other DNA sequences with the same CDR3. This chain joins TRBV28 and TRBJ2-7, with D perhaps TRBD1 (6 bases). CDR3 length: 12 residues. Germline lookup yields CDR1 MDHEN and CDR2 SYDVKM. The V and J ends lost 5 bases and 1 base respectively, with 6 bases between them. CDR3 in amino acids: CASSTGSYEQYF. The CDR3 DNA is TGTGCCAGCAGTACAGGGTCCTACGAGCAGTACTTC.

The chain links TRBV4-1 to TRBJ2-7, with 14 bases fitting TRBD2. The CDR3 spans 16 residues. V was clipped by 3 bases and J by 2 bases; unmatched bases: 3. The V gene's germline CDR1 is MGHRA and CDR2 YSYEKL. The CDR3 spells CASSQGLAGVAYEQYF. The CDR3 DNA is TGCGCCAGCAGCCAGGGACTAGCGGGGGTGGCCTACGAGCAGTACTTC.

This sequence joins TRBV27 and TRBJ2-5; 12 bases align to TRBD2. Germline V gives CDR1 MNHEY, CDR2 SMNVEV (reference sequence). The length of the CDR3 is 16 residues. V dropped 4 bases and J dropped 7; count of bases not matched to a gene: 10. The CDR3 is CASSSPTSGSEGTQYF. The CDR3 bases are TGTGCCAGCAGTTCCCCGACTAGCGGGAGTGAAGGGACCCAGTACTTC.

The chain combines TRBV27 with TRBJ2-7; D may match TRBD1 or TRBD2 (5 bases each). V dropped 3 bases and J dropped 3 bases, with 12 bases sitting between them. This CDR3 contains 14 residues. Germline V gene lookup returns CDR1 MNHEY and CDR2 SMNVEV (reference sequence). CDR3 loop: CASSLGPSRYEQYF. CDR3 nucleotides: TGTGCCAGCAGTTTGGGACCTTCCCGCTACGAGCAGTACTTC.

Written as DNA, the CDR3 is TGTGCCAGCAGCTTAAACGACAGGGGGGACTATGGCTACACCTTC. This translates into CASSLNDRGDYGYTF. This sequence joins TRBV5-4 and TRBJ1-2; TRBD1 aligns across 9 bases. Germline V gives CDR1 SGHNT, CDR2 YYREEE (reference sequence). This CDR3 spans 15 amino acids. With V trimmed by 2 bases and J by 3 bases, 5 bases remained unmatched.

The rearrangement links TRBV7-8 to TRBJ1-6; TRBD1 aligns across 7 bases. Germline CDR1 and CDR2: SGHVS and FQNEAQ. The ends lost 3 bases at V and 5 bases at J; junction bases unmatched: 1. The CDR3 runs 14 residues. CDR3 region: CASSFDRDNSPLHF. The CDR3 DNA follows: TGTGCCAGCAGCTTTGACAGGGATAATTCACCCCTCCACTTT. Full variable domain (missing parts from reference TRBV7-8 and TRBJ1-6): GAGVSQSPRYKVAKRGQDVALRCDPISGHVSLFWYQQALGQGPEFLTYFQNEAQLDKSGLPSDRFFAERPEGSVSTLKIQRTQQEDSAVYLCASSFDRDNSPLHFGNGTRLTVT.

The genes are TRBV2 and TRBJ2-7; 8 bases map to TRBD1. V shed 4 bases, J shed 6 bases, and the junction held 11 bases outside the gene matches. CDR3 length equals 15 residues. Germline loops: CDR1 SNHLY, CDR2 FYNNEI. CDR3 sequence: CASSGSPGQGSEQYF. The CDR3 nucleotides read TGTGCCAGCAGTGGTAGCCCAGGACAGGGTAGCGAGCAGTACTTC. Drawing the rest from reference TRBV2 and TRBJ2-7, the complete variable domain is EPEVTQTPSHQVTQMGQEVILRCVPISNHLYFYWYRQILGQKVEFLVSFYNNEISEKSEIFDDQFSVERPDGSNFTLKIRSTKLEDSAMYFCASSGSPGQGSEQYFGPGTRLTVT.

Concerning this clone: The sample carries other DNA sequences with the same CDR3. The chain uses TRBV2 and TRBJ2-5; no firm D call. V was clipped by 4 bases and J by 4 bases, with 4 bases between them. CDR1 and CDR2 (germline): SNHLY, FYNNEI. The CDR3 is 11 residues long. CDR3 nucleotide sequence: TGTGCCAGCAGTGTTCGAGAGACCCAGTACTTC. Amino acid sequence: CASSVRETQYF. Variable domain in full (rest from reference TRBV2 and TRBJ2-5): EPEVTQTPSHQVTQMGQEVILRCVPISNHLYFYWYRQILGQKVEFLVSFYNNEISEKSEIFDDQFSVERPDGSNFTLKIRSTKLEDSAMYFCASSVRETQYFGPGTRLLVL.